This TCR beta chain stems from a study of vaccination and CD4 T cells after COVID-19 (dated by TCRdb to between 2021 and 2024). Looking at the study overall: The convalescent cohort comprised six males and four females, including two Hispanic individuals, seven Caucasians, two Asians and one multiracial person. As controls, cultures received a CEFX viral epitope pool (the positive control), an HIV-1 Nef peptide pool (the negative control), or no peptide at all. Post-vaccine blood samples were obtained a median of about 70 days after the second vaccine dose, with a range of roughly 14 to 241 days. Culture stimuli were overlapping spike peptide pools from SARS-CoV-2 and from the common cold coronaviruses HCoV-NL63, HCoV-OC43 and HCoV-229E. Post-COVID blood samples were collected from convalescent patients a median of around 100 days after diagnosis, with a range of roughly 35 to 170 days. Participants got two doses of the Pfizer-BioNTech BNT162b2 vaccine (n=8) or two doses of the Moderna mRNA-1273 vaccine (n=2). The spike-specific CD4+ TCR repertoire was compared before and after mRNA vaccination in over 9 COVID-19 convalescent patients and 4 infection-naive healthy vaccine recipients. At the TCR clonotype level, an earlier paper using these donors assessed memory CD4+ T cell crossreactivity between SARS-CoV-2 and common cold coronavirus spike proteins. General findings and caveats noted by the study authors: An increase in the median number of SARS-CoV-2-reactive clonotypes from 21 after infection to roughly 39 after vaccination was observed, but the change was not found to be significant. Of the vaccine-specific clones found in convalescent patients, nearly all (304 of 307) were mono-reactive for SARS-CoV-2 spike instead of being cross-reactive with common cold coronaviruses. The number of convalescent patients in the study was relatively small, and the study did not examine early timepoints following natural infection. In convalescent patients, a median 86.3% of post-vaccine SARS-CoV-2-reactive clones were detected only after vaccination, and vaccine-specific priming was suggested by this finding.

Library preparation used PCR. TCR sequencing of DNA from cultured CD4+ T cells used the Oncomine TCR Beta short-read assay at the Johns Hopkins FTIC core. The QIAamp micro DNA kit was used to extract genomic DNA from the cultured CD4+ T cells. The Oncomine TCR Beta libraries from cultured CD4+ T cells were pooled using unique dual indexes and then sequenced on an Illumina iSeq 100. From the authors' description of their analysis: Non-productive sequences were filtered out, and CDR3s that did not start with C, did not end with F or W, or were shorter than 7 amino acids were discarded. Antigen-specific clonotypes were identified with the MANAFEST web application by comparing peptide-stimulated wells with reference and other culture wells. An FDR below 0.05, an odds ratio above 5, and a productive frequency above 0.1% in at least two of three replicate wells were required for clones to be considered positive. A clonotype counted as cross-reactive if it showed significant expansion both in the SARS-CoV-2 spike wells and in at least one common cold coronavirus spike condition. Levenshtein distances (stringdist) and unrooted phylogenetic trees (ape) in R version 3.6.1 were used to assess CDR3 homology. TCRdb reworked the public reads: Q25 trimming with fastp, MiXCR clone assembly, productive beta chains retained. Each record represents a unique CDR3 protein, reported with the most common genes and DNA among its rows. In this record, the V and J calls reflect TCRdb's handling and not the investigators' own analysis. This sample holds thousands of distinct CDR3 sequences; around three fifths were observed only once. Clones ranked in the top ten supply about 25% of the sample.

The treatment or condition label on this specimen signifies: roughly 10-day PBMC culture with coronavirus spike peptide pools or control peptides (ViraFEST assay). CD4+ T cells from unexposed donors were collected before the COVID-19 pandemic (2011-2018). The ViraFEST assay, used in the study, expanded antigen-specific T cells with peptide pools and then identified the expanded clonotypes through TCR sequencing. Each well held some 2 million PBMCs cultured with roughly 10 ug/ml peptide pools in IMDM containing roughly 5% human AB serum and about 10 IU/ml IL-2. Half of the culture medium was replaced with fresh IL-2-containing medium on days 3 and 7. CD4+ T cells were isolated after about 10 days of culture through negative selection using the EasySep CD4+ T cell isolation kit. As cell numbers permitted, CD4+ T cells from unexposed donors were tested for reactivity to SARS-CoV-2 S and N and to four common cold coronavirus spike pools. Ficoll-Paque Plus gradient centrifugation was used to isolate PBMCs from whole blood, and the isolated PBMCs were then either used fresh or cryopreserved at -140C. Triplicate wells were generally used for each culture condition. Leukapheresis product for the unexposed donors was bought commercially.

Trimming at the junction amounts to 6 bases on V and 5 bases on J, and the germline ends lie 14 bases apart. CDR1 MNHEY and CDR2 SVGEGT are derived from the germline V gene. The CDR3, cysteine through phenylalanine, is 15 amino acids long. The retained sequence is limited to the CDR3, 45 bases, with the frame set at the first base. Comment on this clonotype: Its antigen remains unidentified. No much larger clone is present one base from it, and per-base qualities are unavailable.

The receptor comes from a human donor in good health. Sequenced sample: CD4+ T cells from blood, cultured in vitro. The rearrangement joined TRBV6-2 or TRBV6-3 to TRBJ1-6, and possibly TRBD1, on 6 matching bases. The CDR3 here reads CASRPSGGDNSPLHF. The bases read TGTGCCAGCAGGCCCAGCGGGGGCGATAATTCACCCCTCCACTTT.